This T cell receptor (beta chain) was sequenced in a study of beta chain features in type 1 diabetes. Sequenced material consisted of expressed TCRB transcripts (all of the isolated RNA was reverse transcribed). Produced via immunoSEQ multiplex PCR; TCRdb's table is partial and in-frame only. The sample has 300,000 to 350,000 clones, approximately 14% seen once. In its sample, this clone was seen a few times. This CDR3 has 15 residues. Germline V CDR1 and CDR2: KGHSH, LQKENI. V lost 5 bases and J 0 bases, leaving 11 bases between the germline ends. The sequenced sample was central memory CD4+ T cells from blood. This chain joins TRBV18 and TRBJ2-4; weak D call: TRBD1 (5 bases). This receptor was identified in a man aged 30 to 45 in good health. CDR3 residues: CASSTTGLAKNIQYF. Here the CDR3 DNA reads TGTGCCAGCTCAACCACAGGATTAGCCAAAAACATTCAGTACTTC. The whole variable domain, remainder taken from reference TRBV18 and TRBJ2-4, is NAGVMQNPRHLVRRRGQEARLRCSPMKGHSHVYWYRQLPEEGLKFMVYLQKENIIDESGMPKERFSAEFPKEGPSILRIQQVVRGDSAAYFCASSTTGLAKNIQYFGAGTRLSVL.